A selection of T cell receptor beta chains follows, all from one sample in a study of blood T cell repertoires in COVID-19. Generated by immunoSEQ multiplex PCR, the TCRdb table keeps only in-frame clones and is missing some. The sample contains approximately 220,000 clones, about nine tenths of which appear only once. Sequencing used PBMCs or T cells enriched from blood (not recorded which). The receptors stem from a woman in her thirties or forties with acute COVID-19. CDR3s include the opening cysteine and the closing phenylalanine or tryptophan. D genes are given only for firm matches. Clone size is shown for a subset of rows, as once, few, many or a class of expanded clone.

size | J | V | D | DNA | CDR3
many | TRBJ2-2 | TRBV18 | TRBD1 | TGTGCCAGCTCACCTTGGGACAGTGCCACCGGGGAGCTGTTTTTT | CASSPWDSATGELFF
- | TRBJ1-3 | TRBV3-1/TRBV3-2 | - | TGTGCCAGCAGCCAAGGTAACAGGGCCTCAGGAGGAAACACCATATATTTT | CASSQGNRASGGNTIYF
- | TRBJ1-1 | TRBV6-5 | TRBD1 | TGTGCCAGCAGTTTCCAGGGGGGTCAGGCTTTCTTT | CASSFQGGQAFF
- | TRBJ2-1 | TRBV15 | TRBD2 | TGTGCCACCAGCGGGGGGAGGGATCCTGTCTACAATGAGCAGTTCTTC | CATSGGRDPVYNEQFF
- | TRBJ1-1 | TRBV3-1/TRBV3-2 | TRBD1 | TGTGCCAGCAGCCAAGTAACCCCCGGGACAGGGAAAGTTGCAAATTTGAACACTGAAGCTTTCTTT | CASSQVTPGTGKVANLNTEAFF
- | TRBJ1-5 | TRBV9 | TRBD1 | TGTGCCAGCAGCGTAGGTCAGGGGGCTGATCAGCCCCAGCATTTT | CASSVGQGADQPQHF
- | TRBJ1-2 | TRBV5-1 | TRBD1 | TGCGCCACCCGAAGGTCCCCGACAGGGCCATTCTATGGCTACACCTTC | CATRRSPTGPFYGYTF
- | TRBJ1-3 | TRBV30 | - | TGTGCCTGGTCCGGGACACGAACGGGAAACACCATATATTTT | CAWSGTRTGNTIYF
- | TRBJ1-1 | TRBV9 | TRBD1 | TGTGCCAGCAGCAATAACCCAGACAGGGGGCATACTGAAGCTTTCTTT | CASSNNPDRGHTEAFF
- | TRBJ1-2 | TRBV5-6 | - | TGTGCCAGCAGCTTGGGGACAGTCTATGGCTACACCTTC | CASSLGTVYGYTF
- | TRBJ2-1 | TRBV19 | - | TGTGCCAGTAGTATAGACGCTCTTAGCTCCTACAATGAGCAGTTCTTC | CASSIDALSSYNEQFF
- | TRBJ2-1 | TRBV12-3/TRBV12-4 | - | TGTGCCATCCGACCAGGGGTAGCCTCTTCGCAGTTCTTC | CAIRPGVASSQFF
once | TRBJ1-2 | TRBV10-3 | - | TGTGCCATCAGTGAGTCATCTGTTAACTATGGCTACACCTTC | CAISESSVNYGYTF
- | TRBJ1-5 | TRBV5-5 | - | TGTGCCAGCAGCTTGGATTACTTCAATCAGCCCCAGCATTTT | CASSLDYFNQPQHF
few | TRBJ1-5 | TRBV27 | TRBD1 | TGTGCCAGCAGGGCCGGGACAGGGTCGGTTTTGCCCCAGCATTTT | CASRAGTGSVLPQHF
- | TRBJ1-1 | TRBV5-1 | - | TGCGCCAGCAGCTTTGCGGCGAACACTGAAGCTTTCTTT | CASSFAANTEAFF
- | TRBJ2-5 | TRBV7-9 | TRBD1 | TGTGCCAGCAGCTCCCCCTTCGGGACAGCGGAGACCCAGTACTTC | CASSSPFGTAETQYF
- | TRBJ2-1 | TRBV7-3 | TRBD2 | TGTGCCAGCAGCTTCGGTAGCGGGGGGGCCAATGAGCAGTTCTTC | CASSFGSGGANEQFF
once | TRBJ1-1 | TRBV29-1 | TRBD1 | TGCAGCGTTGTCCCGACAGGGGGGGGAAACACTGAAGCTTTCTTT | CSVVPTGGGNTEAFF
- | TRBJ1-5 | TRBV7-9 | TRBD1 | TGTGCCAGCAGCTTACAGGGGGCAACCCAGCCCCAGCATTTT | CASSLQGATQPQHF
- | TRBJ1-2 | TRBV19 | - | TGTGCCAGTAGTCCATTACGGGACAATTTTGACGGCTACACCTTC | CASSPLRDNFDGYTF
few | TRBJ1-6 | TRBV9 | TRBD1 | TGTGCCAGCAGCTTAAAGACAGGGACTAATTCACCCCTCCACTTT | CASSLKTGTNSPLHF
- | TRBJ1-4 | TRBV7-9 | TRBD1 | TGTGCCAGCAGCTTGGGGGGACAGGGAAATGAAAAACTGTTTTTT | CASSLGGQGNEKLFF
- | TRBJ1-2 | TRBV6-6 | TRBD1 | TGTGCCAGCAGTCAAACAGGGGGCTATGGCTACACCTTC | CASSQTGGYGYTF
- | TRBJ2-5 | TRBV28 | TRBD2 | TGTGCCAGCAGACCTGCGGGGGGATCAGAGACCCAGTACTTC | CASRPAGGSETQYF
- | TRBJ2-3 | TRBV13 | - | TGTGCCAGCAGCCCCCGGGATGAGCTTTCAGATACGCAGTATTTT | CASSPRDELSDTQYF
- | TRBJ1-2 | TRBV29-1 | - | TGCAGCGTAGCCCACACTAGGGGCTACACCTTC | CSVAHTRGYTF
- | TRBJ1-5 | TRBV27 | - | TGTGCCAGCAGTCATTACAGGGCCAGCAATCAGCCCCAGCATTTT | CASSHYRASNQPQHF
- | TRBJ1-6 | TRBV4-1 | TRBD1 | TGCGCCAGCAGCCTCGTTAGGGGGACAGGGGATTCACCCCTCCACTTT | CASSLVRGTGDSPLHF
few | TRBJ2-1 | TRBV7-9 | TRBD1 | TGTGCCAGCAGCCCGAAAAGCCGGGACAGGGTAAATGAGCAGTTCTTC | CASSPKSRDRVNEQFF
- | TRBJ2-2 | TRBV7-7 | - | TGTGCTAGCAGCTTCGCCCCGGGGTTTACCGGGGAGCTGTTTTTT | CASSFAPGFTGELFF